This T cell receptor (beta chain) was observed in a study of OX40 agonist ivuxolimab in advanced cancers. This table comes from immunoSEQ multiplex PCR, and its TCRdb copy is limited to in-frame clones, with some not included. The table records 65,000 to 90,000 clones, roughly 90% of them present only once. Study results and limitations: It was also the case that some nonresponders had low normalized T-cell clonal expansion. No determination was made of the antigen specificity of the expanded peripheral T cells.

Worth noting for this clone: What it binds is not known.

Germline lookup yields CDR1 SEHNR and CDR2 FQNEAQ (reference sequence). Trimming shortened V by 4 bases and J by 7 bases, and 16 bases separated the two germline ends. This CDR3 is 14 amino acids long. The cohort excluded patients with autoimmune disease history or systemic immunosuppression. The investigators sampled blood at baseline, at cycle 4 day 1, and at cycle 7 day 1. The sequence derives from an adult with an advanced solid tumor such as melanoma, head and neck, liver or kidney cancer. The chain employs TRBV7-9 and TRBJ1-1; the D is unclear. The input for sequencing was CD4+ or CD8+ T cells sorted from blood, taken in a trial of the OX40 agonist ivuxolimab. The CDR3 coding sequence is TGTGCCAGCAGCTCGGTCCCCGAACAGAGTGAAGCTTTCTTT. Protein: CASSSVPEQSEAFF.